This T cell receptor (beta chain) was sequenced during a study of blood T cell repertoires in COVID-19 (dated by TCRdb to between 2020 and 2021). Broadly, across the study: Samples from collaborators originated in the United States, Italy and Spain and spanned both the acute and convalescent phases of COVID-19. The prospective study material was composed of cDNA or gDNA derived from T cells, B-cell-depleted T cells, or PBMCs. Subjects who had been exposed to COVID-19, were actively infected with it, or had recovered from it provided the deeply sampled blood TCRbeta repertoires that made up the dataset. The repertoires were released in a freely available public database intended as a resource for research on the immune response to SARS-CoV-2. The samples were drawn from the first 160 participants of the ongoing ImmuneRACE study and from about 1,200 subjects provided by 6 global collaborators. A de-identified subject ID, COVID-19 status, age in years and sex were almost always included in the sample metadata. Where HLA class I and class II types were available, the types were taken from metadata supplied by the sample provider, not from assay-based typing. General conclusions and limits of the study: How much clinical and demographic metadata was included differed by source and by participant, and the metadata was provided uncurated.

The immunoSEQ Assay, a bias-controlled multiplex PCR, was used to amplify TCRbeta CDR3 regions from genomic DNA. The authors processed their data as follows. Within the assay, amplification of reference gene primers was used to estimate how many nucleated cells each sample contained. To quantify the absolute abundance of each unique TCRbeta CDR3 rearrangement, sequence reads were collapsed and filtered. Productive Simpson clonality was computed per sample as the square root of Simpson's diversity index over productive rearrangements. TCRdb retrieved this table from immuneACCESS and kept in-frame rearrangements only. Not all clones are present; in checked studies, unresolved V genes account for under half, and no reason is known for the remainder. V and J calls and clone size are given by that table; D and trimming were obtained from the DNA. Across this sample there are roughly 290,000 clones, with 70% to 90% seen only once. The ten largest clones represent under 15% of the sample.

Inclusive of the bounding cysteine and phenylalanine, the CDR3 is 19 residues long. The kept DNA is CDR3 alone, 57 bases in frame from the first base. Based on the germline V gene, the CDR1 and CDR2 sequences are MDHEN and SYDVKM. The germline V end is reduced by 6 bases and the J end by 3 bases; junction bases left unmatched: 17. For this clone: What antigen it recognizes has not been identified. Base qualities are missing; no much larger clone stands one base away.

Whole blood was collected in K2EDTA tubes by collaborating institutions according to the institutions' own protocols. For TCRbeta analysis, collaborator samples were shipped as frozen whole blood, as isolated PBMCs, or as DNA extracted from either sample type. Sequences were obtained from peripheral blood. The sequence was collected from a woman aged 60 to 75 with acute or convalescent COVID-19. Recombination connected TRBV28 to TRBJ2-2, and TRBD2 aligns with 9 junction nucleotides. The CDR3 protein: CASSRPYLPGTSYTGELFF. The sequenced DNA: TGTGCCAGCAGCCGCCCATACTTGCCCGGGACTAGCTACACCGGGGAGCTGTTTTTT.